The clone carrying this T cell receptor beta chain showed up just once. Its antigen is unknown. TCRdb keeps only in-frame clones here, not all; method: immunoSEQ multiplex PCR. This table holds over 90,000 clones, roughly 84% found once. This record comes from a study of T cell responses to AZD1222 COVID-19 vaccine. Findings of the study overall: Once two AZD1222 doses were given, Spike-specific TCR breadth and depth went up. Nearly half of unique spike-specific TCRs reportedly avoided B.1.351 and B.1.1.7 mutated regions.

The V segment lost 9 bases and the J segment 5 bases; nucleotides outside the gene matches: 7. The CDR3 totals 13 residues. The germline V gene encodes CDR1 KGHDR and CDR2 SFDVKD. The TCR comes from an adult in good health. V is TRBV24-1 and J is TRBJ2-5, with 8 bases matching TRBD2. The sample was peripheral blood, taken on day 0 of AZD1222 vaccination. The CDR3 region has the DNA TGTGCCACCTCCCCGGGGGGGAGGGAGACCCAGTACTTC. It codes for CATSPGGRETQYF.